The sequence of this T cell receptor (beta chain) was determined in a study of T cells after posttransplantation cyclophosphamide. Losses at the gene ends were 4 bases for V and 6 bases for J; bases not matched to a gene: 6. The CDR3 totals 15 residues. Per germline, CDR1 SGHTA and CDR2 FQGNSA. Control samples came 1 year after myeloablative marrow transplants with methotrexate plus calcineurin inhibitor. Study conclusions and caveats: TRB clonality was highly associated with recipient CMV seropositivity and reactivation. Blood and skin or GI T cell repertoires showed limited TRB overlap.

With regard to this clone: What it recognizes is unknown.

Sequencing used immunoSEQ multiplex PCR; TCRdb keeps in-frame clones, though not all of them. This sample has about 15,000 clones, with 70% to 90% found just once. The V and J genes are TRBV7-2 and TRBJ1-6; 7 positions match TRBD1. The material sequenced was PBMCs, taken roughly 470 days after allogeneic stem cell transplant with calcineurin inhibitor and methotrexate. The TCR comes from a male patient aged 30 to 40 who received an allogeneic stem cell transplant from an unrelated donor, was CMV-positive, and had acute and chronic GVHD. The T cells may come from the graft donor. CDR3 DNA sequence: TGTGCCAGCAGCTCCCGGGACAGCCCTAATTCACCCCTCCACTTT. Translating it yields CASSSRDSPNSPLHF. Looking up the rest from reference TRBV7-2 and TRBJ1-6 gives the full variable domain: GAGVSQSPSNKVTEKGKDVELRCDPISGHTALYWYRQSLGQGLEFLIYFQGNSAPDKSGLPSDRFSAERTGGSVSTLTIQRTQQEDSAVYLCASSSRDSPNSPLHFGNGTRLTVT.